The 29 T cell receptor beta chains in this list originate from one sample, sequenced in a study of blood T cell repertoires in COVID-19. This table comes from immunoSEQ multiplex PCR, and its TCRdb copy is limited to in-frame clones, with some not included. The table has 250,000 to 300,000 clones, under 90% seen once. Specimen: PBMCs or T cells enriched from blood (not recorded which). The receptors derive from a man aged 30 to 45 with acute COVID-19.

The CDR3 DNA reads as TGTGCCAGCAGCTTAGCAGTCAGGGCGGTCCACGAGCAGTACGTC. Translated: CASSLAVRAVHEQYV. The chain is built from TRBV7-2 and TRBJ2-7; the D gene is possibly TRBD1 (5 bases). CDR3 length: 15 amino acids. Germline-derived CDR1 and CDR2 are SGHTA and FQGNSA. V lost 0 bases and J lost 5, with 14 bases in between.

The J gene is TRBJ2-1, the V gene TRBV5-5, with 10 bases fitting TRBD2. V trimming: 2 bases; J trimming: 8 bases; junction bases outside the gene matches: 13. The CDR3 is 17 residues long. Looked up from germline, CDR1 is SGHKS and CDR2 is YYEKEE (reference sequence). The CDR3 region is CASSFARTSGHSYEQFF. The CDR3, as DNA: TGTGCCAGCAGCTTCGCCCGGACTAGCGGACATTCCTATGAGCAGTTCTTC.

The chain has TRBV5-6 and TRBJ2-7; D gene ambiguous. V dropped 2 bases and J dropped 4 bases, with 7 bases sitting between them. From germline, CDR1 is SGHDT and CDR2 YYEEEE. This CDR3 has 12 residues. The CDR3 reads CASSFSGYEQYV. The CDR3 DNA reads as TGTGCCAGCAGCTTTTCCGGTTACGAGCAGTACGTC.

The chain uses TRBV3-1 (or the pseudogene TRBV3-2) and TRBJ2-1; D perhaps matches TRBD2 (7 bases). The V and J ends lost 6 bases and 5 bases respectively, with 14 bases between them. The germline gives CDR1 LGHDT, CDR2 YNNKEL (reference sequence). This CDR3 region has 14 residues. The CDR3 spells CASRSGGLNNEQFF. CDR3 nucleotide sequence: TGTGCCAGCAGATCGGGGGGCCTCAACAATGAGCAGTTCTTC.

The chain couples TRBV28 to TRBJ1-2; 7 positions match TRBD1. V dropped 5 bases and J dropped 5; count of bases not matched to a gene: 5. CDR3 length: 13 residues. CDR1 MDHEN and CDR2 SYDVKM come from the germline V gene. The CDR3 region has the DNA TGTGCCAGCAGTGGGGACAGACCTTATGGCTACACCTTC. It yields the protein CASSGDRPYGYTF.

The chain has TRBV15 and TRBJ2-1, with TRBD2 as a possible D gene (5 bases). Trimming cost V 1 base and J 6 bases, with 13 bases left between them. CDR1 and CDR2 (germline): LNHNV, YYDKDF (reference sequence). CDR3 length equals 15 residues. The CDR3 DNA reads TGTGCCACCAGCAGAGCATTTGGCGAGGGCAATGAGCAGTTCTTC. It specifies CATSRAFGEGNEQFF.

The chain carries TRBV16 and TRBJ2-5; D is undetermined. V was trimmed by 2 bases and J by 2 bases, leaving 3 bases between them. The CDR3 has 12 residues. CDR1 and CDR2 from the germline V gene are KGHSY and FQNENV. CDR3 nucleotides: TGTGCCAGCAGCCAAATACAAGAGACCCAGTACTTC. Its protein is CASSQIQETQYF.

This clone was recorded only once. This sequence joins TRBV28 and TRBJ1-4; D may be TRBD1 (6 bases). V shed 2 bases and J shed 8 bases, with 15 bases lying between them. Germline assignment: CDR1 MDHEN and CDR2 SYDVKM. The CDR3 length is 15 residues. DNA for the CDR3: TGTGCCAGCAGTTTACCGGCAGGGGATTTGGAAAAACTGTTTTTT. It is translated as CASSLPAGDLEKLFF.

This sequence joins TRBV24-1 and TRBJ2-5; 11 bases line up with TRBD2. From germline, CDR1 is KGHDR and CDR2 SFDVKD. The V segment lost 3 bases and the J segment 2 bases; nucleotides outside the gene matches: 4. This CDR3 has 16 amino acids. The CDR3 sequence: CATSDTTSGAQETQYF. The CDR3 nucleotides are TGTGCCACCAGTGATACGACTAGCGGGGCTCAAGAGACCCAGTACTTC.

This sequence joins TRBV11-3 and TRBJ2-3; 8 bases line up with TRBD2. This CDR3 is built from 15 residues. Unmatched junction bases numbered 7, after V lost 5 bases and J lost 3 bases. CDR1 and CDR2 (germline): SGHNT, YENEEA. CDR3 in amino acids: CASSVSGSRTDTQYF. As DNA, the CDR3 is TGTGCCAGCAGCGTGAGCGGGAGTAGGACAGATACGCAGTATTTT.

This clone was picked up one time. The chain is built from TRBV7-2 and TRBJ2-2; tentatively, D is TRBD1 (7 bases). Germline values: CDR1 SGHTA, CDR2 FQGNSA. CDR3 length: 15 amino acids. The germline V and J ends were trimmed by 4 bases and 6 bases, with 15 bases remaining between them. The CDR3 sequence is CASSSGQRVAGELFF. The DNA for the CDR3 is TGTGCCAGCAGCTCGGGACAGCGGGTTGCCGGGGAGCTGTTTTTT. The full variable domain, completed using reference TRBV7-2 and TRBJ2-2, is GAGVSQSPSNKVTEKGKDVELRCDPISGHTALYWYRQSLGQGLEFLIYFQGNSAPDKSGLPSDRFSAERTGGSVSTLTIQRTQQEDSAVYLCASSSGQRVAGELFFGEGSRLTVL.

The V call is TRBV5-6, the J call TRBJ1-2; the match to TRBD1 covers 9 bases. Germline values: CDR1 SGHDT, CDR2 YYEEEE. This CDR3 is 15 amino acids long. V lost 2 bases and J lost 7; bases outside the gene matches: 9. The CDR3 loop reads CASSLTGTGPGGYTF. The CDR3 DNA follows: TGTGCCAGCAGCTTAACCGGGACAGGGCCCGGTGGCTACACCTTC.

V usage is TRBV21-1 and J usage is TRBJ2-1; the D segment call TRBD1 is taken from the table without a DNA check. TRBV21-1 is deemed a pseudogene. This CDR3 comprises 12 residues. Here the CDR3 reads CASSNLKDRGFF. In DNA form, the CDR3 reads TGTGCCAGCAGCAATCTTAAGGACAGGGGGTTCTTC.

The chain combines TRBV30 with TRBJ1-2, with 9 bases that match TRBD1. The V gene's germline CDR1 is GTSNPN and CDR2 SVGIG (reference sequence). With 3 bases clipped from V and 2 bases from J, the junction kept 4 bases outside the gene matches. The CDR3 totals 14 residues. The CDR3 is CAWSYGTGNYGYTF. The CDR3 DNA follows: TGTGCCTGGAGCTACGGGACAGGGAACTATGGCTACACCTTC.

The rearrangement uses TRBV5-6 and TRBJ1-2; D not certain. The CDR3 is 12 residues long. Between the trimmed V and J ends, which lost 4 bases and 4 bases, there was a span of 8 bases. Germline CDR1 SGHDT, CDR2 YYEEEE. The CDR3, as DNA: TGTGCCAGCAGCCCGGGAGTCTATGGCTACACCTTC. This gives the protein CASSPGVYGYTF. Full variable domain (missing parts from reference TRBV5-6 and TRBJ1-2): DAGVTQSPTHLIKTRGQQVTLRCSPKSGHDTVSWYQQALGQGPQFIFQYYEEEERQRGNFPDRFSGHQFPNYSSELNVNALLLGDSALYLCASSPGVYGYTFGSGTRLTVV.

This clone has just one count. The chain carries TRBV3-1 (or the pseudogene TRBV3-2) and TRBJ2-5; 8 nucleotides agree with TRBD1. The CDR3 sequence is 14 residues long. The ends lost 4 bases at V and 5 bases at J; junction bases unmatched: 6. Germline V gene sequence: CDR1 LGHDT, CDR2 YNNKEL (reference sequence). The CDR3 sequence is CASSLGTGTETQYF. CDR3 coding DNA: TGTGCCAGCAGCCTCGGGACAGGCACGGAGACCCAGTACTTC.

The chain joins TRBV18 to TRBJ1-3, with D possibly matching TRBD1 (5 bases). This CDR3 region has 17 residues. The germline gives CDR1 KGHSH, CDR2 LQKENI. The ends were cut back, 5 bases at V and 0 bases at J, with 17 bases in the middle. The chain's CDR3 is CASSTLQGANSGNTIYF. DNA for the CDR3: TGTGCCAGCTCAACTCTTCAGGGTGCTAACTCTGGAAACACCATATATTTT.

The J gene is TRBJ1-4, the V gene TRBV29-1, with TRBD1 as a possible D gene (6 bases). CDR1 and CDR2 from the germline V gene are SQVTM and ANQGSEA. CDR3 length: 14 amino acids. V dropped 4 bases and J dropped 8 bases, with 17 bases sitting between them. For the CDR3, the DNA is TGCAGCGTTGGCGGAGGGGGAGGGAACGAAAAACTGTTTTTT. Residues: CSVGGGGGNEKLFF.

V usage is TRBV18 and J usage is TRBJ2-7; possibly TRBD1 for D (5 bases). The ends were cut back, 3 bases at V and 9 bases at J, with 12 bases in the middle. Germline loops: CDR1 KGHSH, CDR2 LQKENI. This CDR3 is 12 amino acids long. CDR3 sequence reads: CASSPDNLGQYV. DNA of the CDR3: TGTGCCAGCTCACCGGACAACCTGGGGCAGTACGTC.

CDR3 bases: TGTGCCAGCACCCTTAAGGAGAGCTCCTATAATTCACCCCTCCACTTT. Amino acids: CASTLKESSYNSPLHF. V usage is TRBV9 and J usage is TRBJ1-6; D is uncertain. CDR1 is SGDLS, CDR2 YYNGEE, per germline. The CDR3 covers 16 residues. Between the trimmed V and J ends, which lost 6 bases and 0 bases, there was a span of 13 bases. Full variable domain (outside the CDR3, taken from reference TRBV9 and TRBJ1-6): DSGVTQTPKHLITATGQRVTLRCSPRSGDLSVYWYQQSLDQGLQFLIQYYNGEERAKGNILERFSAQQFPDLHSELNLSSLELGDSALYFCASTLKESSYNSPLHFGNGTRLTVT.

CDR3 bases: TGTGCCAGCAGCTTAGAATCTACTCGGTTCTTC. Its protein product is CASSLESTRFF. The V gene is TRBV7-9, the J gene TRBJ2-1; D unresolved. The CDR3 spans 11 residues. CDR1 SEHNR and CDR2 FQNEAQ come from the germline V gene (reference sequence). V lost 1 base, J lost 15 bases, and 10 bases lay in between.

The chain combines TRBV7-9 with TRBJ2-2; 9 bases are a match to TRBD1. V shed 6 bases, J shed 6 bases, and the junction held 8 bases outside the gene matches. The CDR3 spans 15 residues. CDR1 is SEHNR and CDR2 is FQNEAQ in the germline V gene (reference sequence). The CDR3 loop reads CASSSRDRDAGELFF. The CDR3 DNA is TGTGCCAGCAGTTCTAGGGACAGGGATGCCGGGGAGCTGTTTTTT.

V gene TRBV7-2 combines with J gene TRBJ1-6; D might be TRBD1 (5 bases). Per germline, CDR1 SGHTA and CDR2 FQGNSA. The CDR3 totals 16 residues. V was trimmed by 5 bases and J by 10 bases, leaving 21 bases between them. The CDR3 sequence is CASSRTTGQVGSPLHF. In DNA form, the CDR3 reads TGTGCCAGCAGCCGTACAACAGGTCAGGTCGGGTCACCCCTCCACTTT.

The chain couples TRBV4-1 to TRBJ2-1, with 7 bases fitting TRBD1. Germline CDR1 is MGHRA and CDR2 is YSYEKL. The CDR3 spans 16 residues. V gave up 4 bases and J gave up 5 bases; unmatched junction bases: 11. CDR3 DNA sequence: TGCGCCAGCAGCCTATATCTGGGACAGATGAACAATGAGCAGTTCTTC. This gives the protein CASSLYLGQMNNEQFF.

CDR3 bases: TGCAGCGTCCAGGGGGAGTCTGGGGCCAACGTCCTGACTTTC. Its protein product is CSVQGESGANVLTF. This chain connects TRBV29-1 to TRBJ2-6; TRBD1 agrees at 7 bases. With 6 bases clipped from V and 1 base from J, the junction kept 3 bases outside the gene matches. The CDR3 spans 14 residues. The germline gives CDR1 SQVTM, CDR2 ANQGSEA.

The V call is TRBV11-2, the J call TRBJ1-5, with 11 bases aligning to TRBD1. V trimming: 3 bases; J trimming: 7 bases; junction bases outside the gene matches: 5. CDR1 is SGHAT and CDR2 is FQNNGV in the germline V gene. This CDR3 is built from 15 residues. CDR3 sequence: CASSLGTGGQQPQHF. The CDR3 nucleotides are TGTGCCAGCAGCTTGGGGACAGGGGGACAACAGCCCCAGCATTTT.

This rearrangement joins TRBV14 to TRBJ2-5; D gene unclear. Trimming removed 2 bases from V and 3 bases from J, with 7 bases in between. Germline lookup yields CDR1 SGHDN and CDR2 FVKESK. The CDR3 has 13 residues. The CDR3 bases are TGTGCCAGCAGCCAACGTCGGGAAGAGACCCAGTACTTC. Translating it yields CASSQRREETQYF.

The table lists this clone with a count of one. The CDR3 DNA reads TGTGCCAGTAGTATATCATACAGGGGGATGAACACTGAAGCTTTCTTT. Protein sequence: CASSISYRGMNTEAFF. V usage is TRBV19 and J usage is TRBJ1-1, with 8 bases aligning to TRBD1. There are 16 residues in the CDR3. Per the germline V gene, CDR1 is LNHDA and CDR2 is SQIVND (reference sequence). J lost 0 bases, V lost 2 bases, and 5 bases had no gene match.

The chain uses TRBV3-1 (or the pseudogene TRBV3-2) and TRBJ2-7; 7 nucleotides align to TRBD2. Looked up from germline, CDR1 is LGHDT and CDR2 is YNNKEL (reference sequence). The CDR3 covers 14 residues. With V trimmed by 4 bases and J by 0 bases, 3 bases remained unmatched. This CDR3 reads CASSRRGGSYEQYV. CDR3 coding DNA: TGTGCCAGCAGCCGCCGCGGGGGCTCCTACGAGCAGTACGTC.